This is a list of T cell receptor beta chains from one sample in a study of radiation and T cells in renal cell carcinoma. The assay was immunoSEQ multiplex PCR, and TCRdb's table has in-frame clones only and misses some. Of over 85,000 clones listed, roughly 80% are singletons. The sample here was blood, taken from a patient whose treatment included radiotherapy and nephrectomy. These receptors were taken from a man between 50 and 59 years old with renal cell carcinoma. The CDR3 runs from the conserved cysteine through the conserved F or W. A D gene is named only where the DNA matches it firmly. Rows may omit the clone size; those that give it use once, few, many or a size class.

TRBD2	TRBJ2-7	-	TRBV28	TGTGCCAGCATAGGTAATAGCGGGGACCCCTACGAGCAGTACTTC	CASIGNSGDPYEQYF
TRBD1	TRBJ1-2	few	TRBV30	TGTGCCTGGAGTCCGACAGGGGGCTTGGGCTACACCTTC	CAWSPTGGLGYTF
TRBD1	TRBJ1-1	-	TRBV4-3	TGCGCCAGCAGCTCGGGACAGGGGGGTGAAACTTTCTTT	CASSSGQGGETFF
-	TRBJ2-6	-	TRBV4-2	TGTGCCAGCAGCCAAGGAGGGGCCAACGTCCTGACTTTC	CASSQGGANVLTF
-	TRBJ1-2	-	TRBV2	TGTGCCAGCAGTGGTGACGGTGTTGGCTACACCTTC	CASSGDGVGYTF
TRBD1	TRBJ1-5	-	TRBV10-3	TGTGCCATCAGTCGACAGGGGGGGCTAAACAATCAGCCCCAGCATTTT	CAISRQGGLNNQPQHF
TRBD1	TRBJ1-1	once	TRBV2	TGTGCCACCTTAGGGGGCGGAGGGAACACTGAAGCTTTCTTT	CATLGGGGNTEAFF
TRBD1	TRBJ1-1	-	TRBV6-5	TGTGCCATAAGGACAGGGGGCTTTAGCACTGAAGCTTTCTTT	CAIRTGGFSTEAFF
TRBD1	TRBJ1-6	-	TRBV7-6	TGTGCCAGCAGCTTGGACAGGGATGGTGGTTCACCCCTCCACTTT	CASSLDRDGGSPLHF
-	TRBJ2-3	-	TRBV6-1	TGTGCCAGCAGTGACCCAAGCACAGATACGCAGTATTTT	CASSDPSTDTQYF
-	TRBJ2-7	-	TRBV5-1	TGCGCCAGCAGCCTCTTGGACGATACGCGGTACTTC	CASSLLDDTRYF
-	TRBJ1-2	-	TRBV4-1	TGCGCCAGCAGCCAAGATGCAGGGCATTATGGCTACACCTTC	CASSQDAGHYGYTF
-	TRBJ2-3	-	TRBV27	TGTGCCAGCAGTTTGAGGCGTGGGGATACGCAGTATTTT	CASSLRRGDTQYF
-	TRBJ1-1	once	TRBV14	TGTGCCAGCAGCCAGGAGGGACGGCCGAACACTGAAGCTTTCTTT	CASSQEGRPNTEAFF
TRBD2	TRBJ2-2	once	TRBV2	TGTGCCAGCAGAAGACTAGCGGGAGCTACCGGGGAGCTGTTTTTT	CASRRLAGATGELFF
-	TRBJ2-5	-	TRBV5-1	TGCGCCAGCAGCTTGGGGTCTCTTTACGGGCAAGAGACCCAGTACTTC	CASSLGSLYGQETQYF
-	TRBJ2-5	-	TRBV5-5	TGTGCCAGCAGCTTCCGACAGGGTGGGGGGCAAGAGACCCAGTACTTC	CASSFRQGGGQETQYF
-	TRBJ2-4	-	TRBV30	TGTGCCTGGAGTCAGGGGGGTTTTTCTTTAGCCAAAAACATTCAGTACTTC	CAWSQGGFSLAKNIQYF
TRBD1	TRBJ1-2	once	TRBV30	TGTGCCTGGAGTGTACAGGGACAGGGGGCTGGCTACACCTTC	CAWSVQGQGAGYTF
TRBD2	TRBJ2-1	-	TRBV6-1	TGTGCCAGCAGTGAAGGATTACTGGGGGGGTCGGATGAGCAGTTCTTC	CASSEGLLGGSDEQFF
-	TRBJ1-6	once	TRBV30	TGTGCCCGGAAGGAACAGGCTGGGTCACCCCTCCACTTT	CARKEQAGSPLHF
-	TRBJ1-4	-	TRBV5-4	TGTGCCAGCAGCTTGGATGGTGAAAAACTGTTTTTT	CASSLDGEKLFF
TRBD2	TRBJ2-5	-	TRBV5-1	TGCGCCAGCAGCGAGGCGGGGGGCCAAGAGACCCAGTACTTC	CASSEAGGQETQYF
TRBD2	TRBJ2-3	-	TRBV5-1	TGCGCCAGCAGCTTGGCTAGCGGGAGCACAGATACGCAGTATTTT	CASSLASGSTDTQYF
-	TRBJ2-6	-	TRBV4-1	TGCGCCAGCACCACAACCGGTGGGGCCAACGTCCTGACTTTC	CASTTTGGANVLTF
-	TRBJ2-7	-	TRBV5-1	TGCGCCAGCAGCTTCGGGGGCGCCTCCTACGAGCAGTACTTC	CASSFGGASYEQYF
-	TRBJ2-3	-	TRBV9	TGTGCCAGCAGCGTAGGGCTGACTAGAACAGATACGCAGTATTTT	CASSVGLTRTDTQYF
-	TRBJ2-5	-	TRBV21-1	TGTGCCAGCAGCAAAGGGCCGAGGGGACAAGAGACCCAGTACTTC	CASSKGPRGQETQYF
TRBD1	TRBJ2-7	once	TRBV30	TGTGCCTGGGGACAGGGTTTAAACGAGCAGTACTTC	CAWGQGLNEQYF
TRBD1	TRBJ2-7	once	TRBV5-1	TGCGCCAGCAGCGGACAGGGTAGCCCCTACGAGCAGTACTTC	CASSGQGSPYEQYF
-	TRBJ1-6	-	TRBV6-6	TGTGCCAGCAGTTATAGATCACCCCTCCACTTT	CASSYRSPLHF
TRBD1	TRBJ2-7	-	TRBV5-6	TGTGCCAGCAGCTTGGGAGGGACAGGGGGCTTGGAGCAGTACTTC	CASSLGGTGGLEQYF
TRBD1	TRBJ2-7	-	TRBV10-3	TGTGCCATCAGTCACGCGGGACAGGGGCTGGGGGAGCAGTACTTC	CAISHAGQGLGEQYF
-	TRBJ1-3	-	TRBV10-3	TGTGCCATCAGTACGGGAGTGGGGGACACCATATATTTT	CAISTGVGDTIYF
-	TRBJ1-1	large	TRBV10-1	TGCGCCAGCCCTCCTGGGGGGGGGCCTCACACTGAAGCTTTCTTT	CASPPGGGPHTEAFF
TRBD2	TRBJ2-1	-	TRBV5-1	TGCGCCAGCAGTTTGACTAGCGGGAGTTGGGATGAGCAGTTCTTC	CASSLTSGSWDEQFF
TRBD1	TRBJ2-7	few	TRBV5-5	TGTGCCAGCAGCTTAGAGACAGGGACCTACGAGCAGTACTTC	CASSLETGTYEQYF
-	TRBJ2-3	-	TRBV5-4	TGTGCCAGCACCAACAAAGGGAACACAGATACGCAGTATTTT	CASTNKGNTDTQYF
-	TRBJ1-4	-	TRBV28	TGTGCCAGCAGGCCCGGGGCGCCCGAAAAACTGTTTTTT	CASRPGAPEKLFF
-	TRBJ2-1	-	TRBV10-2	TGCGCCAGCAGTGCCCTCTACAATGAGCAGTTCTTC	CASSALYNEQFF
TRBD1	TRBJ2-7	-	TRBV19	TGTGCCAGTAGCGTCCGGGACAGGGTATACGAGCAGTACTTC	CASSVRDRVYEQYF
TRBD2	TRBJ2-7	-	TRBV6-5	TGTGCCAGCAGTTACGCGCCCTCGGGGGGCGAGCAGTACTTC	CASSYAPSGGEQYF
-	TRBJ2-7	-	TRBV6-4	TGTGCCATTCTCTCCTACGAGCAGTACTTC	CAILSYEQYF
TRBD1	TRBJ1-2	-	TRBV5-1	TGCGCCAGCAGCTTGGGACAGGGAGCTAACTATGGCTACACCTTC	CASSLGQGANYGYTF
-	TRBJ1-4	once	TRBV2	TGTGCCTGTGGGGGGCACGGTAATGAAAAACTGTTTTTT	CACGGHGNEKLFF
-	TRBJ1-1	-	TRBV7-9	TGTGCCAGCAGCTCAAGTGAGGGTTACATGAACACTGAAGCTTTCTTT	CASSSSEGYMNTEAFF